This TCR beta chain was sequenced for a study of blood T cell repertoires in COVID-19. Looking at the study overall: Material from acute and convalescent COVID-19 was sourced from the United States, Italy and Spain. PBMCs, B-cell-depleted T cells, or T cells provided the cDNA or gDNA that made up the material.

This clone was observed a handful of times. Compared with germline, one end of the junction differs, possibly owing to a read error. CDR1 and CDR2 (germline): SGHNT, YYREEE (reference sequence). The CDR3 has 16 residues. In the source study's methods: Amplified reference gene primers provided the basis for estimating nucleated cell counts. Method: immunoSEQ multiplex PCR; TCRdb's copy keeps in-frame clones and lacks some. The DNA was the basis for D and trimming; V, J and clone size are from that table. The repertoire holds approximately 88,000 clones, with around three quarters as singletons. The sequence came from a man in his fifties or sixties who had recovered from COVID-19. The material sequenced was peripheral blood. The rearrangement joins TRBV5-4 to TRBJ2-2; 12 nucleotides line up with TRBD2. For the CDR3, the DNA is TGTGCCAGCAGCCCCCGGACTAGCGGGAACGCCGGGGAGCTGTTTTTT. Protein: CASSPRTSGNAGELFF.